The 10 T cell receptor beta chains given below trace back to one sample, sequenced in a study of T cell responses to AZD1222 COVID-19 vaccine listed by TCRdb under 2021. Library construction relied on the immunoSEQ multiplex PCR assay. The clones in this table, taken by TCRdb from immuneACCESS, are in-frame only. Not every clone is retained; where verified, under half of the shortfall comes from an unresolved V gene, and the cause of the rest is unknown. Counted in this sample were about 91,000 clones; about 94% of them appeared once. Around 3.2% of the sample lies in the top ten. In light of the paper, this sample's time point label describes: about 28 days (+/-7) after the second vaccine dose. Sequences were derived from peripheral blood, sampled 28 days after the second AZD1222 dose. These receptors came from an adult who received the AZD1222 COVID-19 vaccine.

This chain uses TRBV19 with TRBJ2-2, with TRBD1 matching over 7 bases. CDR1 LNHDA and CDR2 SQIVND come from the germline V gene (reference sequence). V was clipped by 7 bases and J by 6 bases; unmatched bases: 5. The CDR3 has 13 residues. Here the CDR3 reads CASNQGVAGELFF. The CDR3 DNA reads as TGTGCCAGTAACCAGGGGGTTGCCGGGGAGCTGTTTTTT. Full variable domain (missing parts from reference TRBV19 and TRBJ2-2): DGGITQSPKYLFRKEGQNVTLSCEQNLNHDAMYWYRQDPGQGLRLIYYSQIVNDFQKGDIAEGYSVSREKKESFPLTVTSAQKNPTAFYLCASNQGVAGELFFGEGSRLTVL.

For the CDR3, the DNA is TGTGCCAGCTCACCACTACCCACAGCAACTAATGAAAAACTGTTTTTT. Translating gives CASSPLPTATNEKLFF. The chain couples TRBV18 to TRBJ1-4; no firm D call. This CDR3 spans 16 amino acids. V shed 1 base and J shed 0 bases, with 9 bases lying between them. Germline V gives CDR1 KGHSH, CDR2 LQKENI.

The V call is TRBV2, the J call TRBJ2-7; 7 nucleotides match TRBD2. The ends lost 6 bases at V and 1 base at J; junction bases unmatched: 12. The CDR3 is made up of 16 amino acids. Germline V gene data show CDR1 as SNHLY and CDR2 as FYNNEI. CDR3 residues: CASRGRDPQISYEQYF. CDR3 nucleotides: TGTGCCAGCAGGGGGAGGGACCCTCAGATTTCCTACGAGCAGTACTTC.

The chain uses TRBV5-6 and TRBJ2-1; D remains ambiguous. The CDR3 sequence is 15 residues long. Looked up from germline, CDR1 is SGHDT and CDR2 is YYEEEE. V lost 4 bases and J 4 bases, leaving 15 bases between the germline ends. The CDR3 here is CASSHTGRVYNEQFF. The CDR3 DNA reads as TGTGCCAGCAGCCACACCGGAAGGGTGTACAATGAGCAGTTCTTC.

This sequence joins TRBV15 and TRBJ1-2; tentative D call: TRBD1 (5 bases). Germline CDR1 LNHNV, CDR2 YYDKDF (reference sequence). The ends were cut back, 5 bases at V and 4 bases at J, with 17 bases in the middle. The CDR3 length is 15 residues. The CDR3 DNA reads TGTGCCACCAGCGGGGGGTCAGCGACCATCTATGGCTACACCTTC. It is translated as CATSGGSATIYGYTF.

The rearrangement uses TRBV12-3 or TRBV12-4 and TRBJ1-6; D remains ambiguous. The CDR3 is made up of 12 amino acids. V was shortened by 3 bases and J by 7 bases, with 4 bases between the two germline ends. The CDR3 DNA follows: TGTGCCAGCAGTTTGATGAATTCACCCCTCCACTTT. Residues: CASSLMNSPLHF.

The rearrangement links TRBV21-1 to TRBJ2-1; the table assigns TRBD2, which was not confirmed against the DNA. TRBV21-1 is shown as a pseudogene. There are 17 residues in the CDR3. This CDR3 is CASSKGTSGGGGNEQFF. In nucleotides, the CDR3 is TGTGCCAGCAGCAAGGGAACTAGCGGGGGCGGGGGTAATGAGCAGTTCTTC.

The CDR3 is CASSRRQAGSPLHF. Here the CDR3 DNA reads TGTGCCAGCAGCCGTAGACAGGCGGGTTCACCCCTCCACTTT. This chain joins TRBV13 and TRBJ1-6; a possible D gene is TRBD1 (6 bases). Germline CDR1 PRHDT, CDR2 FYEKMQ (reference sequence). Trimming took 5 bases from V and 9 from J, leaving 14 bases between them. The CDR3 is 14 amino acids.

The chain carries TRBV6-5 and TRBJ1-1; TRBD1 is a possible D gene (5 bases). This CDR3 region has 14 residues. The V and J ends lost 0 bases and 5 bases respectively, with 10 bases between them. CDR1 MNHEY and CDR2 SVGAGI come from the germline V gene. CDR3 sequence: CASSYSRRGTEAFF. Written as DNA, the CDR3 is TGTGCCAGCAGTTACTCGAGACGGGGGACTGAAGCTTTCTTT.

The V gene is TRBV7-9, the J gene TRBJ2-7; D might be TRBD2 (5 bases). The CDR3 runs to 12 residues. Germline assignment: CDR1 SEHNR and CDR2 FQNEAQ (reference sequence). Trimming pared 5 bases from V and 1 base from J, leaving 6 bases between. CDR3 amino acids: CASSPGSYEQYF. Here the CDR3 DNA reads TGTGCCAGCAGCCCGGGGTCCTACGAGCAGTACTTC.